Reported below is one TCR beta chain. Sequencing used immunoSEQ multiplex PCR; TCRdb keeps in-frame clones, though not all of them. The sample contains more than 900,000 clones, about 84% of which appear only once. The record originates from a study of shared clonotypes between healthy human individuals. CDR3 length: 14 residues. Trimming removed 1 base at V and 4 bases at J, with 11 bases between. Germline V lookup: CDR1 SGHNT, CDR2 YYREEE (reference sequence). This chain connects TRBV5-4 to TRBJ1-2; D possibly corresponds to TRBD1 (5 bases). This sequence originates from a man aged 18-30 years in good health. Some clones in this sample may be carry-over from other donors' samples. Sequencing used memory CD4+ T cells from PBMCs. The subset: CD45RA-negative fraction. In DNA form, the CDR3 reads TGTGCCAGCAGCTTGCCAGGGACGAGCTATGGCTACACCTTC. It specifies CASSLPGTSYGYTF.